These 7 T cell receptor beta chains were all obtained from the same sample, sequenced in a study of shared clonotypes between healthy human individuals. TCRdb's table, derived via immunoSEQ multiplex PCR, lists solely in-frame clones and lacks some. The sample contains under 1,100,000 clones, about 75% of which appear only once. Sequencing was carried out using memory CD4+ T cells sorted from blood. Specified subset: CD45RA-negative fraction. The receptors come from a man in his late teens or twenties in good health.

Notes on this clone: An end of the junction differs from the germline gene, which may be a read error. The V call is TRBV7-7, the J call TRBJ2-3, with 16 bases that match TRBD2. This CDR3 is 17 amino acids long. Per the germline V gene, CDR1 is SSHAT and CDR2 is FNYEAQ (reference sequence). CDR3 nucleotides: TGTGCTAGCAGCCCGGGGACTAGCGGGAGGGAAGTAGATACGCAGTATTTT. This codes for CASSPGTSGREVDTQYF.

J is TRBJ2-5 and V is TRBV27; the D gene is possibly TRBD1 (5 bases). V was cut by 5 bases and J by 1 base, with 17 bases left in between. Germline CDR1 MNHEY, CDR2 SMNVEV (reference sequence). This CDR3 has 16 amino acids. CDR3 sequence (DNA): TGTGCCAGCAGTCCCACCTTTACAGGAGTCCAAGAGACCCAGTACTTC. This codes for CASSPTFTGVQETQYF.

V gene TRBV18 combines with J gene TRBJ1-1; weak D call: TRBD1 (6 bases). The germline V gene has CDR1 KGHSH and CDR2 LQKENI. V was pared by 0 bases and J by 0 bases, with 11 bases between. The CDR3 is made up of 16 amino acids. CDR3 sequence reads: CASSPPRGGLNTEAFF. The DNA for the CDR3 is TGTGCCAGCTCACCACCCCGAGGGGGGCTGAACACTGAAGCTTTCTTT.

This clone was detected a few times. J is TRBJ2-1 and V is TRBV7-2; no clear D. Germline-derived CDR1 and CDR2 are SGHTA and FQGNSA. The CDR3 loop spans 16 amino acids. The V gene lost 5 bases and the J gene lost 4 bases, with 18 bases spanning the gap. The CDR3 region has the DNA TGTGCCAGCAGCCCATTACCGACTGGAAAATACAATGAGCAGTTCTTC. Encoded protein: CASSPLPTGKYNEQFF.

Note on this clone: Other DNA sequences in the sample encode the same CDR3. The gene calls are TRBV29-1 and TRBJ2-3; TRBD2 matches at 8 bases. Germline CDR1 reads SQVTM; CDR2 reads ANQGSEA. The CDR3 totals 13 residues. V lost 4 bases to trimming and J lost 0 bases; unmatched junction nucleotides: 0. The CDR3 coding sequence is TGCAGCGTTGGCGGGGGGAGCACAGATACGCAGTATTTT. Protein sequence: CSVGGGSTDTQYF.

The chain uses TRBV4-1 and TRBJ1-4, with unresolved D. Germline assignment: CDR1 MGHRA and CDR2 YSYEKL. The ends were cut back, 6 bases at V and 7 bases at J, with 12 bases in the middle. There are 13 residues in the CDR3. The chain's CDR3 is CASSLSLREKLFF. Written as DNA, the CDR3 is TGCGCCAGCAGTCTCAGTTTGCGTGAAAAACTGTTTTTT.

This chain connects TRBV7-6 to TRBJ2-3; D uncertain. Trimming took off 1 base at V and 0 bases at J, with 8 bases between the two ends. The germline gives CDR1 SGHVS, CDR2 FNYEAQ. The CDR3 has 15 residues. CDR3 sequence reads: CASSLVGSSTDTQYF. CDR3 in DNA: TGTGCCAGCAGCTTAGTCGGGTCTAGCACAGATACGCAGTATTTT.